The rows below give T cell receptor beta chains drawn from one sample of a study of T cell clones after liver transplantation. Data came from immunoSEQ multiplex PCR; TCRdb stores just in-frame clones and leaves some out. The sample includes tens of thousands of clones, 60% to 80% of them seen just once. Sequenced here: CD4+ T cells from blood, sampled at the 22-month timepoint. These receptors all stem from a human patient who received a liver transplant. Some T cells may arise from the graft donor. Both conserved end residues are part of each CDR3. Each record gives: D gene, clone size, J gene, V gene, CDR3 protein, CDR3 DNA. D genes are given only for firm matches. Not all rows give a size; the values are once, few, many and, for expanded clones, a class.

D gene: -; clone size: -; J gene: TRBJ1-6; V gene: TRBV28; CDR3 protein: CASSFVAGNSPLHF; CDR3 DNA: TGTGCCAGCAGTTTCGTTGCCGGCAATTCACCCCTCCACTTT
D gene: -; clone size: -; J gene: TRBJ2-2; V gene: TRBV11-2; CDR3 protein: CASSPRRHVTGELFF; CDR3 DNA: TGTGCCAGCAGCCCCCGCCGACACGTAACCGGGGAGCTGTTTTTT
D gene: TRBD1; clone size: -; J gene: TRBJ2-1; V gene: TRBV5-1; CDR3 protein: CASSLDGTGQSEQFF; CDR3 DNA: TGCGCCAGCAGCTTGGATGGGACAGGCCAAAGTGAGCAGTTCTTC
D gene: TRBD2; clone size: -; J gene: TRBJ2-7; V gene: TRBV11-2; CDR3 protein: CASSLVGLAGASYEQYF; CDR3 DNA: TGTGCCAGCAGCTTAGTAGGTCTAGCGGGGGCCTCCTACGAGCAGTACTTC
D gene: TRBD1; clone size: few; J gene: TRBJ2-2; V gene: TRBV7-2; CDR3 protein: CASSPRQGPWTGELFF; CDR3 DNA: TGTGCCAGCAGCCCCCGACAGGGACCTTGGACCGGGGAGCTGTTTTTT
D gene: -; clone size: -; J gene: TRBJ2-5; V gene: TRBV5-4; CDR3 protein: CASSFKGEETQYF; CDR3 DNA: TGTGCCAGCAGCTTTAAAGGGGAAGAGACCCAGTACTTC
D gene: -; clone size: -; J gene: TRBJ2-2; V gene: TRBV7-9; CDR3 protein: CASSSTTGTGGGELFF; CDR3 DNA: TGTGCCAGCAGCTCTACTACCGGGACCGGCGGGGGGGAGCTGTTTTTT
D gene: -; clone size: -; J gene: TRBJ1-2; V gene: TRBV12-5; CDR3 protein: CASGTVYLQGKIYGYTF; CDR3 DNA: TGTGCTAGTGGTACAGTGTATTTGCAGGGAAAGATCTATGGCTACACCTTC
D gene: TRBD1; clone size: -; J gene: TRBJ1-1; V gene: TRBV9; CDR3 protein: CASSDPSGGTEAFF; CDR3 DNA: TGTGCCAGCAGCGATCCCTCAGGGGGCACTGAAGCTTTCTTT
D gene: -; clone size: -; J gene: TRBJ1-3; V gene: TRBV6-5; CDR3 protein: CASSYGNTIYF; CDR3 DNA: TGTGCCAGCAGTTACGGAAACACCATATATTTT
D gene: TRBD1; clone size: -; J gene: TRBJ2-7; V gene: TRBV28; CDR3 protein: CASSYISSQGAKGREQYF; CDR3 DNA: TGTGCCAGCAGTTACATCAGCTCCCAGGGGGCCAAAGGGAGGGAGCAGTACTTC
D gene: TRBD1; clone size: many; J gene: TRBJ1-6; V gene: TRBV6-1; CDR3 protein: CASSEAGGQLNSPLHF; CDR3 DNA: TGTGCCAGCAGTGAAGCGGGGGGACAGCTTAATTCACCCCTCCACTTT
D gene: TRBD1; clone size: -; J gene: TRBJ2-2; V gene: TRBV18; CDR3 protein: CASSLGQGLMAGELFF; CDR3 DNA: TGTGCCAGCTCACTCGGACAGGGACTGATGGCCGGGGAGCTGTTTTTT
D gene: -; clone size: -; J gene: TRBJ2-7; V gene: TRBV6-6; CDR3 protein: CATSQIRGEQYF; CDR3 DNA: TGTGCCACCAGCCAAATCAGGGGCGAGCAGTACTTC
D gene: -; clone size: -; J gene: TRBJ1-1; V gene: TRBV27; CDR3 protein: CASSSFFGEAFF; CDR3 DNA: TGTGCCAGCAGTTCCTTCTTTGGGGAAGCTTTCTTT
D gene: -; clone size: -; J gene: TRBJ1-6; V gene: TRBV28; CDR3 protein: CASIAGQDGVPLHF; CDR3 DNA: TGTGCCAGCATAGCTGGGCAGGATGGGGTGCCCCTCCACTTT
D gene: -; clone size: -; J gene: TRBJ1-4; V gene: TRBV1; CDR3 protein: CTSSQAGPAEGEKLFF; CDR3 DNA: TGCACCAGCAGCCAAGCGGGTCCCGCCGAGGGTGAAAAACTGTTTTTT
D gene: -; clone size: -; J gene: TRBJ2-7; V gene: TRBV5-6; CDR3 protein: CASSLLRHEQYF; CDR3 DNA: TGTGCCAGCAGCTTGTTAAGGCACGAGCAGTACTTC
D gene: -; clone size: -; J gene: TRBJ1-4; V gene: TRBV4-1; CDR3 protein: CASSQGVREEKLFF; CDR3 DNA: TGCGCCAGCAGCCAAGGGGTAAGGGAGGAAAAACTGTTTTTT
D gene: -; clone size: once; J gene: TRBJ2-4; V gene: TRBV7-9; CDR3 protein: CASSPTLSSTKNIQYF; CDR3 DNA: TGTGCCAGCAGCCCCACCCTGAGCTCGACCAAAAACATTCAGTACTTC
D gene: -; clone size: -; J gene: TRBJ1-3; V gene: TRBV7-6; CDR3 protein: CAWGGLSGNTIYF; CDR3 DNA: TGTGCCTGGGGGGGCCTCTCTGGAAACACCATATATTTT
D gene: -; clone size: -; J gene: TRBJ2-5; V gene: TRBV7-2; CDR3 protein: CASSLVSKEETQYF; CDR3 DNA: TGTGCCAGCAGCTTAGTGAGCAAGGAAGAGACCCAGTACTTC
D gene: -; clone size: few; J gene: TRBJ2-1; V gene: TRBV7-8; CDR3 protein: CASSLGGALNEQFF; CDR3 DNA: TGTGCCAGCAGCTTAGGAGGGGCCCTCAATGAGCAGTTCTTC
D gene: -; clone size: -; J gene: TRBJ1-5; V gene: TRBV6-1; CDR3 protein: CASSEAGTHGNQPQHF; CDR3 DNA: TGTGCCAGCAGTGAAGCCGGGACACATGGAAATCAGCCCCAGCATTTT
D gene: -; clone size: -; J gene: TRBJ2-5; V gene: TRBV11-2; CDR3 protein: CASSPLGGVETQYF; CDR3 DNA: TGTGCCAGCAGCCCTCTAGGGGGGGTGGAGACCCAGTACTTC
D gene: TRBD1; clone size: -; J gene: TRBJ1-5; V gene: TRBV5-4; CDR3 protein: CASSQGGGNQPQHF; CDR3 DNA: TGTGCCAGCAGCCAGGGGGGAGGCAATCAGCCCCAGCATTTT
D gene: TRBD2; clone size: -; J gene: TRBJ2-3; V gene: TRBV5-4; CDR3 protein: CASSGGTSGGSDTQYF; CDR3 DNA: TGTGCCAGCAGCGGGGGGACTAGCGGGGGTTCAGATACGCAGTATTTT
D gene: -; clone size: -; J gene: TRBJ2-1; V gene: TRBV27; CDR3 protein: CASSFVGLVSGSYNEQFF; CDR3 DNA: TGTGCCAGCAGTTTCGTCGGGTTGGTGAGCGGATCCTACAATGAGCAGTTCTTC
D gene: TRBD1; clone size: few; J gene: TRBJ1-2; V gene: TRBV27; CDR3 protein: CASSPGPTGRRWGYTF; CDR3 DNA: TGTGCCAGCAGCCCGGGGCCGACAGGGCGTAGATGGGGCTACACCTTC
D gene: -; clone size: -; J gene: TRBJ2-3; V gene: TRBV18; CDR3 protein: CASSHDREDTQYF; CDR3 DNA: TGTGCCAGCTCCCACGACCGGGAGGATACGCAGTATTTT
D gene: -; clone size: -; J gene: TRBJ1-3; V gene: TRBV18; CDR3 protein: CASSRSSGNTIYF; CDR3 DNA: TGTGCCAGCTCACGCTCCTCTGGAAACACCATATATTTT
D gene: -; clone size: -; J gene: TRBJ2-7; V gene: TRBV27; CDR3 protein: CASSFAGQSAYEQYF; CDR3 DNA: TGTGCCAGCAGTTTTGCGGGACAGTCTGCCTACGAGCAGTACTTC
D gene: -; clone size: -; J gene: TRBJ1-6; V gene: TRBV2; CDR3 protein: CASSELGQLNNSPLHF; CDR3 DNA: TGTGCCAGCAGTGAACTAGGACAGCTAAATAATTCACCCCTCCACTTT
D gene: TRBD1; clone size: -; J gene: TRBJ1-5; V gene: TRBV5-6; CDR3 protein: CASRSGTGGDSNQPQHF; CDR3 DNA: TGTGCCAGCAGGTCCGGGACAGGGGGTGACAGCAATCAGCCCCAGCATTTT
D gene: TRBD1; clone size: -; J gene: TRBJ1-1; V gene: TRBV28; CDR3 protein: CASSLAGQGPPEAFF; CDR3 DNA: TGTGCCAGCAGTTTAGCCGGACAGGGTCCGCCTGAAGCTTTCTTT
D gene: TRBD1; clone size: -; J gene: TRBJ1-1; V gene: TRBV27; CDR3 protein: CASRDTGGTEAFF; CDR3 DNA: TGTGCCAGCAGAGATACAGGGGGCACTGAAGCTTTCTTT
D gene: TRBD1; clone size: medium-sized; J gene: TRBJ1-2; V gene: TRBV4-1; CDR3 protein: CASSQADRDGGYTF; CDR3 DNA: TGCGCCAGCAGCCAAGCCGACAGGGACGGGGGCTACACCTTC
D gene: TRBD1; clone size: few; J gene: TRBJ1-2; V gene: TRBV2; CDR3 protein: CASSESRTGVGYTF; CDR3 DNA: TGTGCCAGCAGTGAATCCCGGACAGGGGTAGGCTACACCTTC
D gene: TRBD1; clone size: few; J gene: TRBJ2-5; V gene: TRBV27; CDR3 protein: CASSLNGGTGGRETQYF; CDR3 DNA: TGTGCCAGCAGTTTAAATGGTGGGACAGGGGGTAGGGAGACCCAGTACTTC
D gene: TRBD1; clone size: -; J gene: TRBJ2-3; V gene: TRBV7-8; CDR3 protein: CASSPGQGLTDTQYF; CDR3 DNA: TGTGCCAGCAGCCCCGGACAGGGGTTAACAGATACGCAGTATTTT